These 32 T cell receptor beta chains originate from one sample sequenced in a study of blood T cell repertoires in COVID-19. The repertoire was sequenced with immunoSEQ multiplex PCR; TCRdb's copy has only in-frame clones and lacks some. This table holds some 75,000 clones, around 89% found once. The sequenced material came from peripheral blood. These receptors came from a man in his 60s with acute or convalescent COVID-19.

V and J are TRBV18 and TRBJ2-7; a weak D match, TRBD2 (6 bases). With 2 bases removed from V and 7 bases from J, the gap between germline ends came to 9 bases. The CDR3 runs 12 residues. CDR1 is KGHSH and CDR2 is LQKENI in the germline V gene. The CDR3 sequence: CASSPGGLEQYF. The CDR3 DNA reads as TGTGCCAGCTCACCAGGGGGGTTGGAGCAGTACTTC.

This clone was picked up a small number of times. This rearrangement joins TRBV9 to TRBJ2-5; 8 nucleotides agree with TRBD2. Germline V lookup: CDR1 SGDLS, CDR2 YYNGEE. This CDR3 has 15 residues. The V segment lost 6 bases and the J segment 3 bases; nucleotides outside the gene matches: 10. CDR3 sequence (DNA): TGTGCCAGCAACCGGGGGGGTCGGGAAAAAGAGACCCAGTACTTC. Encoded protein: CASNRGGREKETQYF.

This CDR3 is CASSVAGGGGTNTIYF. The DNA of the CDR3 is TGTGCCAGCAGCGTAGCGGGAGGGGGAGGAACGAACACCATATATTTT. The chain is built from TRBV9 and TRBJ1-3; D might be TRBD1 (6 bases). Looked up from germline, CDR1 is SGDLS and CDR2 is YYNGEE. With 0 bases removed from V and 7 bases from J, the gap between germline ends came to 17 bases. The CDR3 spans 16 residues.

This CDR3 reads CSVEERKTSGGLEQYF. In DNA, the CDR3 is TGCAGCGTTGAAGAGCGGAAGACTAGCGGGGGGCTCGAGCAGTACTTC. V and J are TRBV29-1 and TRBJ2-7; TRBD2 matches 13 bases. The CDR3 contains 16 residues. J gave up 6 bases and V 0 bases, and 8 bases lay outside the gene matches. Per germline, CDR1 SQVTM and CDR2 ANQGSEA.

This sequence joins TRBV7-9 and TRBJ2-7; TRBD2 matches 8 bases. Germline V gene data show CDR1 as SEHNR and CDR2 as FQNEAQ (reference sequence). After removal of 8 bases from V and 0 bases from J, the junction contained 6 bases not matched to a gene. CDR3 length: 14 residues. The CDR3 DNA reads as TGTGCCAGCGCAACTAGCGGAAGCTCCTACGAGCAGTACTTC. This encodes CASATSGSSYEQYF.

V and J are TRBV5-6 and TRBJ1-1; 8 nucleotides line up with TRBD1. Germline V CDR1 and CDR2: SGHDT, YYEEEE. V lost 6 bases, J lost 2 bases, and 6 bases stayed unmatched. The length of the CDR3 is 14 residues. CDR3 coding DNA: TGTGCCAGCATCGGGGGACAGGTCAACACTGAAGCTTTCTTT. This gives the protein CASIGGQVNTEAFF.

CDR3 residues: CASTKGTSGLSYNEQFF. CDR3 coding DNA: TGTGCCAGTACCAAAGGGACTAGCGGGCTTTCCTACAATGAGCAGTTCTTC. The rearrangement joins TRBV19 to TRBJ2-1, with 12 bases aligning to TRBD2. V was clipped by 7 bases and J by 1 base; unmatched bases: 8. The CDR3 sequence is 17 residues long. Germline V gene sequence: CDR1 LNHDA, CDR2 SQIVND (reference sequence).

The V call is TRBV10-3, the J call TRBJ1-1, with a tentative D call TRBD1 (5 bases). V shed 4 bases and J shed 4 bases, with 13 bases lying between them. The germline V gene encodes CDR1 ENHRY and CDR2 SYGVKD. This CDR3 is 14 amino acids long. The CDR3 loop is CAISAGTWGTEAFF. The CDR3 region has the DNA TGTGCCATCAGTGCAGGGACTTGGGGCACTGAAGCTTTCTTT.

This clone was seen a few times. The V call is TRBV5-1, the J call TRBJ2-2; possibly TRBD1 for D (5 bases). V lost 2 bases to trimming and J lost 0 bases, with 11 bases between them. This CDR3 region has 16 residues. CDR1 and CDR2 from the germline V gene are SGHRS and YFSETQ. CDR3 sequence (DNA): TGCGCCAGCAGCTTCCAGGGATTTGCGAACACCGGGGAGCTGTTTTTT. Encoded protein: CASSFQGFANTGELFF.

V is TRBV21-1 and J is TRBJ2-7; the table's TRBD1 call for D was not verified on the DNA. TRBV21-1 corresponds to a pseudogene. This CDR3 has 15 amino acids. CDR3 coding DNA: TGTGCCAGCATCTTAAAGAGGACAGGGGGCAGGGAGCAGTACTTC. Translating gives CASILKRTGGREQYF.

V usage is TRBV4-1 and J usage is TRBJ2-1, with 7 positions matching TRBD1. Germline assignment: CDR1 MGHRA and CDR2 YSYEKL. The junction had 5 bases not matched to a gene; V was cut back by 3 bases and J by 6 bases. There are 14 residues in the CDR3. The CDR3 DNA is TGCGCCAGCAGCCACATGTCAGGGGGCAATGAGCAGTTCTTC. Translation gives CASSHMSGGNEQFF.

Regarding this clone: One end of the junction varies from germline; a read error may be responsible. The rearrangement uses TRBV10-3 and TRBJ1-2, with 9 bases identical to TRBD1. CDR1 and CDR2 from the germline V gene are ENHRY and SYGVKD. The CDR3 runs to 17 residues. In DNA, the CDR3 is TGTGCCATCAGTGGTCCCGGGACAGGGAGAGGATACTATGACTACACCTTC. Encoded protein: CAISGPGTGRGYYDYTF.

This clone was recorded only once. The chain recombines TRBV7-8 with TRBJ2-1; possibly TRBD1 for D (5 bases). Per the germline V gene, CDR1 is SGHVS and CDR2 is FQNEAQ. There are 18 residues in the CDR3. V was pared by 1 base and J by 5 bases, with 21 bases between. CDR3 coding DNA: TGTGCCAGCAGCTTAGGGGGAAGGGGAAATGTGGGAAACAATGAGCAGTTCTTC. Protein: CASSLGGRGNVGNNEQFF.

The V call is TRBV11-1, the J call TRBJ2-1; 8 bases are a match to TRBD2. The CDR3 spans 15 residues. CDR1 and CDR2 (germline): SGHAT, FQDESV (reference sequence). After removal of 5 bases from V and 5 bases from J, the junction contained 8 bases not matched to a gene. For the CDR3, the DNA is TGTGCCAGCAGCCCCCGGGGGGGGGATAACAATGAGCAGTTCTTC. Translation gives CASSPRGGDNNEQFF. Looking up the rest from reference TRBV11-1 and TRBJ2-1 gives the full variable domain: EAEVAQSPRYKITEKSQAVAFWCDPISGHATLYWYRQILGQGPELLVQFQDESVVDDSQLPKDRFSAERLKGVDSTLKIQPAELGDSAMYLCASSPRGGDNNEQFFGPGTRLTVL.

V is TRBV30 and J is TRBJ2-7; a possible D gene is TRBD1 (6 bases). This CDR3 spans 16 amino acids. CDR1 and CDR2 from the germline V gene are GTSNPN and SVGIG (reference sequence). Trimming stripped 0 bases from V and 0 bases from J, with 15 bases between. The CDR3 sequence: CAWSVLGAGVSYEQYF. The DNA of the CDR3 is TGTGCCTGGAGTGTGCTTGGGGCAGGGGTCTCCTACGAGCAGTACTTC.

This chain joins TRBV5-4 and TRBJ2-7; 11 bases match TRBD1. Germline trimming cut 5 bases from V and 4 bases from J; bases unmatched to any gene: 11. Germline CDR1 is SGHNT and CDR2 is YYREEE (reference sequence). CDR3 size: 16 residues. Here the CDR3 reads CASRHSRDRGVYEQYF. CDR3 DNA sequence: TGTGCCAGCAGACACTCCCGGGACAGGGGGGTATACGAGCAGTACTTC.

J is TRBJ2-7 and V is TRBV14; D might be TRBD2 (5 bases). Germline CDR1 and CDR2: SGHDN and FVKESK. There are 15 residues in the CDR3. V lost 4 bases to trimming and J lost 0 bases, with 13 bases between them. CDR3 nucleotides: TGTGCCAGCAGCCGAGAGAGGGATAGCTCCTACGAGCAGTACTTC. Protein product: CASSRERDSSYEQYF. Full variable domain (rest looked up from reference TRBV14 and TRBJ2-7): EAGVTQFPSHSVIEKGQTVTLRCDPISGHDNLYWYRRVMGKEIKFLLHFVKESKQDESGMPNNRFLAERTGGTYSTLKVQPAELEDSGVYFCASSRERDSSYEQYFGPGTRLTVT.

A single count supports this clone. This chain joins TRBV6-5 and TRBJ2-7, with TRBD1 identical over 7 bases. Germline V gene lookup returns CDR1 MNHEY and CDR2 SVGAGI. The CDR3 is made up of 14 amino acids. Trimming at V came to 4 bases and at J to 3 bases, leaving 6 bases not matched to a gene. The CDR3: CASSLYRGNYEQYF. CDR3 nucleotide sequence: TGTGCCAGCAGTTTATACAGGGGAAACTACGAGCAGTACTTC.

The chain combines TRBV29-1 with TRBJ1-1; TRBD1 is a possible D gene (5 bases). V lost 6 bases and J lost 6, with 20 bases in between. The CDR3 totals 14 residues. Germline lookup yields CDR1 SQVTM and CDR2 ANQGSEA. CDR3 nucleotides: TGCAGCGTCCTCCGGGGGGGGGTCAACCCTGAAGCTTTCTTT. Residues: CSVLRGGVNPEAFF. The full variable domain, its missing parts supplied by reference TRBV29-1 and TRBJ1-1, is SAVISQKPSRDICQRGTSLTIQCQVDSQVTMMFWYRQQPGQSLTLIATANQGSEATYESGFVIDKFPISRPNLTFSTLTVSNMSPEDSSIYLCSVLRGGVNPEAFFGQGTRLTVV.

The chain joins TRBV12-3 or TRBV12-4 to TRBJ1-2; D is ambiguous. The CDR3 loop spans 13 amino acids. Trimming cost V 2 bases and J 1 base, with 5 bases left between them. CDR3 nucleotide sequence: TGTGCCAGCAGTTTATCGGGTAACTATGGCTACACCTTC. It translates to CASSLSGNYGYTF.

The rearrangement joins TRBV7-3 to TRBJ2-1, with D possibly being TRBD1 (6 bases). V lost 2 bases to trimming and J lost 5 bases, with 13 bases between them. This CDR3 has 15 residues. Per germline, CDR1 SGHTA and CDR2 FQGTGA. The chain's CDR3 is CASSLYGGFDNEQFF. The CDR3, as DNA: TGTGCCAGCAGCTTATATGGGGGCTTTGACAATGAGCAGTTCTTC.

This clone was found once. The CDR3 region has the DNA TGTGCCTGGAGTCTCCCGGGACAGAGGGGCAATGAGCAGTTCTTC. Protein sequence: CAWSLPGQRGNEQFF. The chain links TRBV30 to TRBJ2-1, with 7 bases that match TRBD1. This CDR3 contains 15 residues. CDR1 and CDR2 from the germline V gene are GTSNPN and SVGIG (reference sequence). After removal of 2 bases from V and 6 bases from J, the junction contained 10 bases not matched to a gene.

The V gene is TRBV2, the J gene TRBJ1-1, with 8 bases fitting TRBD1. Germline-derived CDR1 and CDR2 are SNHLY and FYNNEI. This CDR3 has 14 amino acids. V trimming: 4 bases; J trimming: 1 base; junction bases outside the gene matches: 2. CDR3 region: CASSVTGENTEAFF. CDR3 DNA: TGTGCCAGCAGTGTGACAGGGGAGAACACTGAAGCTTTCTTT.

V is TRBV7-9 and J is TRBJ1-2; D is possibly TRBD1 (5 bases). CDR3 length: 14 residues. The germline V and J ends were trimmed by 0 bases and 8 bases, with 13 bases remaining between them. Per germline, CDR1 SEHNR and CDR2 FQNEAQ (reference sequence). The CDR3 DNA follows: TGTGCCAGCAGCTTAGCCCGGGACTCGCCCGGCTACACCTTC. It yields the protein CASSLARDSPGYTF.

Remarks on this clone: The sample holds other DNA sequences that translate to the same CDR3. The rearrangement links TRBV7-9 to TRBJ1-3; 7 bases agree with TRBD1. This CDR3 spans 14 amino acids. Losses at the gene ends were 5 bases for V and 4 bases for J; bases not matched to a gene: 5. Germline assignment: CDR1 SEHNR and CDR2 FQNEAQ (reference sequence). The CDR3 loop reads CASSLGTAGNTIYF. The CDR3 DNA sequence: TGTGCCAGCAGCCTAGGGACAGCAGGAAACACCATATATTTT.

The rearrangement uses TRBV6-5 and TRBJ1-4; 8 bases are shared with TRBD1. Trimming cost V 2 bases and J 7 bases; bases outside gene matches: 6. Looked up from germline, CDR1 is MNHEY and CDR2 is SVGAGI. This CDR3 comprises 15 residues. CDR3 DNA: TGTGCCAGCAGTTACCGGCAGGGGGCAGTTGAAAAACTGTTTTTT. Protein product: CASSYRQGAVEKLFF.

The rearrangement uses TRBV6-1 and TRBJ1-2; TRBD1 matches at 11 bases. CDR1 and CDR2 (germline): MNHNS, SASEGT. The CDR3 is 14 residues long. V gave up 6 bases and J gave up 9 bases; unmatched junction bases: 9. CDR3 sequence reads: CASSPPDRGPSYTF. In DNA form, the CDR3 reads TGTGCCAGCAGCCCCCCGGACAGGGGGCCAAGCTACACCTTC.

The chain couples TRBV28 to TRBJ1-2, with D hard to call. In germline, CDR1 is MDHEN, CDR2 SYDVKM. The CDR3 has 14 amino acids. V lost 3 bases and J lost 2, with 10 bases in between. The CDR3 DNA reads as TGTGCCAGCAGTTTTCCCGGAGAGAACTATGGCTACACCTTC. This sequence encodes CASSFPGENYGYTF.

J is TRBJ2-3 and V is TRBV5-1; D is unclear. CDR1 is SGHRS, CDR2 YFSETQ, per germline. This CDR3 has 14 amino acids. V lost 0 bases and J lost 2, with 7 bases in between. CDR3 amino acids: CASSLVQLTDTQYF. The CDR3 coding sequence is TGCGCCAGCAGCTTGGTACAGCTCACAGATACGCAGTATTTT.

The chain uses TRBV10-2 and TRBJ1-1, with TRBD1 as a possible D gene (6 bases). The CDR3 runs to 15 residues. Germline V gene sequence: CDR1 WSHSY, CDR2 SAAADI. The V gene lost 5 bases and the J gene lost 3 bases, with 16 bases spanning the gap. In nucleotides, the CDR3 is TGCGCCAGCAGTCGGTACAGGGAAGGGGACACTGAAGCTTTCTTT. It translates to CASSRYREGDTEAFF.

This clone was detected only a few times. The gene calls are TRBV2 and TRBJ2-7, with D possibly TRBD1 on 6 matching bases. The V end lost 2 bases, the J end lost 3 bases, and 14 bases lay between the germline ends. Germline V gene lookup returns CDR1 SNHLY and CDR2 FYNNEI. This CDR3 comprises 15 residues. The CDR3, as DNA: TGTGCCAGCAGTGAAAGAGGCACAGGGTACTACGAGCAGTACTTC. It codes for CASSERGTGYYEQYF.

The genes are TRBV5-6 and TRBJ1-2; 8 nucleotides line up with TRBD1. V lost 4 bases to trimming and J lost 2 bases; unmatched junction nucleotides: 7. Germline V gives CDR1 SGHDT, CDR2 YYEEEE. The CDR3 is made up of 15 amino acids. The CDR3 DNA reads TGTGCCAGCAGCCCACCTGACAGGGGAAACTATGGCTACACCTTC. Protein product: CASSPPDRGNYGYTF.